This T cell receptor beta chain was obtained from a study of identifying expanded T cells in peripheral blood. TCRdb keeps only in-frame clones here, not all; method: immunoSEQ multiplex PCR. This sample yields approximately 100,000 clones, of which around 88% are seen a single time; 16% belongs to the top ten. Per germline, CDR1 LGHNA and CDR2 YSLEER. V dropped 1 base and J dropped 4; count of bases not matched to a gene: 9. The CDR3 runs to 16 residues. The specimen sequenced was blood. The sequence came from a person between 18 and 75 years old in good health. The V call is TRBV4-3, the J call TRBJ2-7, with 8 bases matching TRBD1. Here the CDR3 DNA reads TGCGCCAGCAGCCAAGGGGAGGACAGGGTACGGTACGAGCAGTACTTC. This codes for CASSQGEDRVRYEQYF.